The present entry profiles one T cell receptor (beta chain) with its context. Its specificity is unknown. Amplification by 5'RACE using constant-segment primers produced TCR alpha and TCR beta cDNA libraries that carried sample barcodes and UMIs. TCRdb reprocessed the 5' RACE reads via MiXCR and lists one record per CDR3 protein. Here the sample spans some 410,000 distinct CDR3 sequences, 20% to 30% being singletons. The sample is drawn from a study of T-cell memory formation after mild COVID-19. Study-wide points: What remained unconfirmed was the SARS-CoV-2 specificity of second-wave clones peaking on day 37. Whereas later expanders leaned CD4+, clones contracting day 15 to 85 showed a balanced CD4/CD8 makeup.

The CDR3 spans 12 residues. Germline CDR1 MNHEY, CDR2 SVGAGI. V was trimmed by 8 bases and J by 8 bases, leaving 15 bases between them. The sequenced sample was PBMCs or a T cell subset sorted from them (not recorded which). The sequence was obtained from an adult woman who had mild COVID-19 (a few samples of this study predate the infection). Cell type and time point are not known. The chain joins TRBV6-5 to TRBJ1-1; D not certain. The CDR3 coding sequence is TGTGCCAGCGGCCCTTTCTCAGAAGAAGCTTTCTTT. It translates to CASGPFSEEAFF.